This TCR beta chain was recorded in a study of blood T cells in healthy people across ages. A second PCR, run for about 7 to 11 cycles, used a sample-barcoded 5' primer plus a J-beta primer mix. TCRdb used MiXCR to reprocess the 5' RACE reads, holding one entry per CDR3 protein. Here the sample spans approximately 780,000 distinct CDR3 sequences, under 30% being singletons. Germline V lookup: CDR1 SGHDN, CDR2 FVKESK. Trimming stripped 1 base from V and 8 bases from J, with 8 bases between. The CDR3 consists of 13 residues. The data were also submitted as part of a second study, on T cells of mothers and their children. This second study says: Amplification in the second PCR used the M1S primer, which added sample barcodes and 2-4 random nucleotides. Slightly higher overlap, not significant, was seen in related mother-child pairs than in unrelated pairs.

Sequencing used blood. The sequence came from a boy younger than 18 in good health. V and J are TRBV14 and TRBJ1-4, with D uncertain. The DNA for the CDR3 is TGTGCCAGCAGCCAAGCCCTGGGGGAAAAACTGTTTTTT. This gives the protein CASSQALGEKLFF.